These 16 T cell receptor beta chains were sequenced from one sample in a study of T cell responses to AZD1222 COVID-19 vaccine. Measured with immunoSEQ multiplex PCR; TCRdb has only the in-frame clones, and not every one. The sample has about 140,000 clones; more than 80% are singletons. The specimen comprised peripheral blood, sampled on day 0 of MenACWY control vaccination. The receptors come from an adult in good health.

The chain links TRBV30 to TRBJ2-1, with a tentative D call TRBD2 (6 bases). Germline assignment: CDR1 GTSNPN and CDR2 SVGIG (reference sequence). V was trimmed by 4 bases and J by 8 bases, leaving 21 bases between them. The CDR3 covers 15 residues. CDR3 region: CAWTIATRRSDEQFF. For the CDR3, the DNA is TGTGCCTGGACTATAGCGACTAGACGATCCGATGAGCAGTTCTTC.

The V call is TRBV5-6, the J call TRBJ1-1, with D unclear. CDR3 length: 15 residues. V was cut by 3 bases and J by 1 base, with 13 bases left in between. The germline CDR1 and CDR2 sequences are SGHDT and YYEEEE. In DNA, the CDR3 is TGTGCCAGCAGCTCGGATTTGAGGGAGAACACTGAAGCTTTCTTT. Protein sequence: CASSSDLRENTEAFF.

The chain combines TRBV5-4 with TRBJ1-1, with unresolved D. Trimming pared 0 bases from V and 1 base from J, leaving 4 bases between. This CDR3 comprises 13 residues. Germline CDR1 is SGHNT and CDR2 is YYREEE (reference sequence). CDR3 in DNA: TGTGCCAGCAGCTTGGAGAAGAACACTGAAGCTTTCTTT. Protein sequence: CASSLEKNTEAFF.

Details on this clone: The sample holds other DNA sequences that translate to the same CDR3. This chain joins TRBV5-1 and TRBJ1-1; unclear D gene. Trimming removed 4 bases from V and 2 bases from J, with 15 bases in between. Per germline, CDR1 SGHRS and CDR2 YFSETQ. This CDR3 is 15 amino acids long. DNA of the CDR3: TGCGCCAGCAGCCCATCCGGGCAGGCCAACACTGAAGCTTTCTTT. Residues: CASSPSGQANTEAFF.

This chain connects TRBV30 to TRBJ1-2; D not certain. The CDR3 extends over 10 amino acids. Trimming took off 7 bases at V and 5 bases at J, with 8 bases between the two ends. Per the germline V gene, CDR1 is GTSNPN and CDR2 is SVGIG (reference sequence). In DNA form, the CDR3 reads TGTGCCTCTTCGCTATATGGCTACACCTTC. Translation: CASSLYGYTF.

The chain has TRBV4-3 and TRBJ1-1; no reliable D call. Germline lookup yields CDR1 LGHNA and CDR2 YSLEER. Trimming removed 4 bases from V and 7 bases from J, with 16 bases in between. The CDR3 covers 14 residues. CDR3 in amino acids: CASSRAEKVGEAFF. In DNA form, the CDR3 reads TGCGCCAGCAGCCGAGCAGAAAAAGTGGGTGAAGCTTTCTTT.

This chain links TRBV10-3 with TRBJ1-2; TRBD1 is a possible D gene (6 bases). Trimming took 0 bases from V and 5 from J, leaving 19 bases between them. The germline V gene has CDR1 ENHRY and CDR2 SYGVKD. The length of the CDR3 is 17 residues. The CDR3 bases are TGTGCCATCAGTGAGTCGGGCAAGGCCGGGACACTTTATGGCTACACCTTC. This sequence encodes CAISESGKAGTLYGYTF.

The V call is TRBV5-1, the J call TRBJ1-1, with a possible D match to TRBD1 (5 bases). Trimming stripped 4 bases from V and 3 bases from J, with 16 bases between. The CDR3 sequence is 15 residues long. The germline V gene encodes CDR1 SGHRS and CDR2 YFSETQ. DNA for the CDR3: TGCGCCAGCAGCCCCAGGCCGGGGGGGGACACTGAAGCTTTCTTT. Protein sequence: CASSPRPGGDTEAFF.

This chain connects TRBV7-2 to TRBJ1-1, with a tentative D call TRBD1 (5 bases). V was cut by 5 bases and J by 1 base, with 8 bases left in between. CDR1 and CDR2 from the germline V gene are SGHTA and FQGNSA. The CDR3 consists of 13 residues. The CDR3 region is CASSADRNTEAFF. In DNA form, the CDR3 reads TGTGCCAGCAGCGCAGACAGGAACACTGAAGCTTTCTTT.

The genes are TRBV20-1 and TRBJ1-1; 9 bases are shared with TRBD1. The CDR3 sequence is 15 residues long. V lost 3 bases, J lost 6 bases, and 11 bases stayed unmatched. Germline CDR1 and CDR2: DFQATT and SNEGSKA (reference sequence). CDR3 DNA sequence: TGCAGTGCTAGTTTATCGGGACAGGGTGGGGCTGAAGCTTTCTTT. This encodes CSASLSGQGGAEAFF.

The chain is built from TRBV5-1 and TRBJ2-6; perhaps TRBD2 as D (5 bases). V was clipped by 4 bases and J by 3 bases, with 17 bases between them. Germline V gives CDR1 SGHRS, CDR2 YFSETQ. CDR3 length: 17 amino acids. CDR3 bases: TGCGCCAGCAGCGGCACCTTGAGGGAAGGTGGGGCCAACGTCCTGACTTTC. This translates into CASSGTLREGGANVLTF. The variable domain in full, completed from reference TRBV5-1 and TRBJ2-6, reads KAGVTQTPRYLIKTRGQQVTLSCSPISGHRSVSWYQQTPGQGLQFLFEYFSETQRNKGNFPGRFSGRQFSNSRSEMNVSTLELGDSALYLCASSGTLREGGANVLTFGAGSRLTVL.

The V gene is TRBV3-1 (or the pseudogene TRBV3-2), the J gene TRBJ1-1, with TRBD1 matching 7 bases. V shed 2 bases, J shed 4 bases, and the junction held 4 bases outside the gene matches. From germline, CDR1 is LGHDT and CDR2 YNNKEL (reference sequence). The CDR3 is 14 amino acids. CDR3 nucleotides: TGTGCCAGCAGCCAACGGCAGGGGGGCACTGAAGCTTTCTTT. It translates to CASSQRQGGTEAFF.

This rearrangement joins TRBV6-2 or TRBV6-3 to TRBJ2-2; D perhaps matches TRBD2 (7 bases). The germline V and J ends were trimmed by 2 bases and 5 bases, with 12 bases remaining between them. This CDR3 spans 15 amino acids. CDR1 MNHEY and CDR2 SVGEGT come from the germline V gene. The CDR3 protein is CASSYAGALTGELFF. The CDR3 nucleotides are TGTGCCAGCAGTTACGCGGGGGCCCTGACCGGGGAGCTGTTTTTT.

In DNA form, the CDR3 reads TGCGCCAGCAGCCAAGGGTCCGGGCGTAGCACAGATACGCAGTATTTT. Protein product: CASSQGSGRSTDTQYF. This chain joins TRBV4-3 and TRBJ2-3; D is unresolved. The CDR3 covers 16 residues. Germline V gene sequence: CDR1 LGHNA, CDR2 YSLEER. With 1 base removed from V and 0 bases from J, the gap between germline ends came to 11 bases.

This rearrangement joins TRBV5-1 to TRBJ1-1; D possibly corresponds to TRBD1 (5 bases). The CDR3 spans 16 residues. Germline V gene sequence: CDR1 SGHRS, CDR2 YFSETQ. The ends were cut back, 0 bases at V and 5 bases at J, with 17 bases in the middle. Here the CDR3 reads CASSLAAGTPGTEAFF. CDR3 nucleotide sequence: TGCGCCAGCAGCTTGGCCGCCGGGACCCCTGGGACTGAAGCTTTCTTT.

The chain couples TRBV28 to TRBJ1-1, with unresolved D. CDR3 length: 13 residues. The germline V and J ends were trimmed by 5 bases and 2 bases, with 9 bases remaining between them. In germline, CDR1 is MDHEN, CDR2 SYDVKM. The CDR3 bases are TGTGCCAGCAGTAGGACGGTTAACACTGAAGCTTTCTTT. It specifies CASSRTVNTEAFF.